This T cell receptor beta chain was captured by sequencing in a study of blood T cells in healthy people across ages. The CDR3 is made up of 15 amino acids. From germline, CDR1 is MNHEY and CDR2 SMNVEV (reference sequence). With 0 bases removed from V and 3 bases from J, the gap between germline ends came to 12 bases. PBMCs numbering at least 6 million were isolated per sample. Each sample yielded at least 6 micrograms of PBMC total RNA. Primers used in a second PCR of about 7 to 11 cycles were a sample-barcoded 5' primer and a J-beta primer mix. Every cDNA molecule bore a tag from a template-switch adaptor containing 12 random nucleotides. TCRdb reprocessed the 5' RACE reads with MiXCR, giving one entry per CDR3 protein. The sample carries around 1,800,000 distinct CDR3 sequences, around 40% recorded once.

The TCR comes from a human donor in good health. V gene TRBV27 combines with J gene TRBJ2-7, with D perhaps matching TRBD1 (7 bases). The sample taken for sequencing was blood. In nucleotides, the CDR3 is TGTGCCAGCAGTTTATCTCAGGGGGGCAACTACGAGCAGTACTTC. It codes for CASSLSQGGNYEQYF.